The 2 T cell receptor beta chains reported below all come from one sample, sequenced in a study of T-cell memory formation after mild COVID-19. MiXCR was run by TCRdb on the 5' RACE reads, yielding one entry per CDR3 protein. The sample lists around 300,000 distinct CDR3 sequences, approximately 12% seen once, with 20% to 25% in the top ten. The sequenced material came from PBMCs or a T cell subset sorted from them (not recorded which). The receptors derive from a man in his late teens or twenties who had mild COVID-19 (a few samples of this study predate the infection). Cell type and time point are not known.

V and J are TRBV5-1 and TRBJ1-2; 8 nucleotides match TRBD1. The V segment lost 4 bases and the J segment 8 bases; nucleotides outside the gene matches: 7. This CDR3 has 13 amino acids. The V gene's germline CDR1 is SGHRS and CDR2 YFSETQ. This CDR3 reads CASSVDRGEGYTF. CDR3 in DNA: TGCGCCAGCAGCGTCGACAGGGGTGAAGGCTACACCTTC.

This clonotype was observed many times. The V call is TRBV15, the J call TRBJ2-3; 14 nucleotides agree with TRBD2. Trimming removed 3 bases from V and 4 bases from J; junction bases left unmatched: 0. The CDR3 runs 15 residues. Germline lookup yields CDR1 LNHNV and CDR2 YYDKDF (reference sequence). The CDR3 nucleotides are TGTGCCACCAGCAGGACTAGCGGGGGGGCAGATACGCAGTATTTT. This codes for CATSRTSGGADTQYF.